This T cell receptor beta chain came from a study of regulatory T cells in long-lasting Graves disease. This clonotype has a count of ten or more. Its target is unknown. Study outcomes and limitations: Results may be inaccurate due to the small sample size.

Stated time point: newly diagnosed GD, antithyroid drugs for less than 3 months. Construction of the TCR library relied on RNA isolated from PBMCs. Sequencing libraries for TCR beta were prepared with iRepertoire HTBI primers and Arm-PCR of CDR3 regions. Via MiXCR, TCRdb re-called the multiplex PCR reads, giving one row per CDR3 protein. The table records approximately 360,000 distinct CDR3 sequences, approximately 12% of them present only once. Per the germline V gene, CDR1 is MDHEN and CDR2 is SYDVKM. V gave up 8 bases and J gave up 0 bases; unmatched junction bases: 10. The length of the CDR3 is 16 residues. The same specimen was also included in a second study, on T cells in Graves' hyperthyroidism and ophthalmopathy.

The receptor comes from a woman under 30 with Graves disease. This specimen consisted of peripheral blood mononuclear cells (PBMCs), obtained at new diagnosis, from a patient treated with antithyroid drugs. V usage is TRBV28 and J usage is TRBJ2-1, with 7 bases identical to TRBD1. CDR3 residues: CASGAGTASSYNEQFF. In nucleotides, the CDR3 is TGTGCCAGCGGGGCAGGGACAGCGAGCTCCTACAATGAGCAGTTCTTC.